Listed below are T cell receptor beta chains from one sample, sequenced in a study of T cell changes during pregnancy in multiple sclerosis. Libraries were prepared by immunoSEQ multiplex PCR; TCRdb keeps only in-frame clonotypes and omits some of them. The sample consists of around 25,000 clones, around 85% of them appearing once. Source: CD8+ T cells from peripheral blood mononuclear cells, taken in the first trimester of pregnancy. The source is a female donor in good health, enrolled as a control in a pregnancy study. Both conserved end residues are part of each CDR3. A D gene is named only where the DNA matches it firmly. Clone sizes are given selectively: once, few, many, or a class where the clone is expanded.

D gene: .
J gene: TRBJ2-7
clone size: .
V gene: TRBV7-2
CDR3 protein: CASSQTGRGSYEQYF
CDR3 DNA: TGTGCCAGCAGCCAGACCGGACGGGGGTCCTACGAGCAGTACTTC

D gene: .
J gene: TRBJ2-7
clone size: .
V gene: TRBV5-1
CDR3 protein: CASSSGGTESSYEQYF
CDR3 DNA: TGCGCCAGCAGCTCCGGCGGGACAGAATCTTCCTACGAGCAGTACTTC

D gene: TRBD1
J gene: TRBJ1-6
clone size: once
V gene: TRBV2
CDR3 protein: CASSEYRGNSPLHF
CDR3 DNA: TGTGCCAGCAGTGAATACAGGGGCAACTCACCCCTCCACTTT

D gene: TRBD1
J gene: TRBJ1-5
clone size: .
V gene: TRBV5-1
CDR3 protein: CASSLTTGDNQPQHF
CDR3 DNA: TGCGCCAGCAGCTTAACTACAGGGGACAATCAGCCCCAGCATTTT

D gene: .
J gene: TRBJ1-6
clone size: once
V gene: TRBV6-1
CDR3 protein: CASTGSNDNSPLHF
CDR3 DNA: TGTGCCAGCACAGGGTCCAATGATAATTCACCCCTCCACTTT

D gene: .
J gene: TRBJ1-4
clone size: .
V gene: TRBV29-1
CDR3 protein: CSARATPGGGNEKLFF
CDR3 DNA: TGCAGCGCCAGAGCCACCCCGGGGGGGGGTAATGAAAAACTGTTTTTT

D gene: .
J gene: TRBJ2-2
clone size: many
V gene: TRBV7-2
CDR3 protein: CASSYPQIATGELFF
CDR3 DNA: TGTGCCAGCAGTTACCCTCAAATAGCTACCGGGGAGCTGTTTTTT

D gene: .
J gene: TRBJ2-7
clone size: .
V gene: TRBV7-9
CDR3 protein: CASGGAPSYEQYF
CDR3 DNA: TGTGCCAGTGGGGGGGCCCCCTCCTACGAGCAGTACTTC

D gene: TRBD1
J gene: TRBJ2-1
clone size: .
V gene: TRBV5-1
CDR3 protein: CASSYLPGQGDNNEQFF
CDR3 DNA: TGCGCCAGCAGCTATTTACCGGGACAGGGGGACAACAATGAGCAGTTCTTC

D gene: TRBD2
J gene: TRBJ2-2
clone size: .
V gene: TRBV19
CDR3 protein: CASSMGRGGELFF
CDR3 DNA: TGTGCCAGTAGTATGGGGAGGGGCGGGGAGCTGTTTTTT

D gene: .
J gene: TRBJ1-1
clone size: .
V gene: TRBV27
CDR3 protein: CASVTGTEAFF
CDR3 DNA: TGTGCCAGCGTGACCGGGACTGAAGCTTTCTTT

D gene: TRBD2
J gene: TRBJ2-1
clone size: .
V gene: TRBV7-9
CDR3 protein: CASEGGPDEQFF
CDR3 DNA: TGTGCCAGCGAGGGAGGGCCGGATGAGCAGTTCTTC

D gene: TRBD1
J gene: TRBJ2-7
clone size: few
V gene: TRBV9
CDR3 protein: CASSVDGTVGEQYF
CDR3 DNA: TGTGCCAGCAGCGTAGACGGGACAGTGGGCGAGCAGTACTTC

D gene: TRBD1
J gene: TRBJ2-1
clone size: .
V gene: TRBV9
CDR3 protein: CASSRTGTGEQFF
CDR3 DNA: TGTGCCAGCAGCCGAACAGGGACAGGTGAGCAGTTCTTC

D gene: TRBD1
J gene: TRBJ2-7
clone size: .
V gene: TRBV4-2
CDR3 protein: CASSLGQGTTYEQYF
CDR3 DNA: TGTGCCAGCAGCCTGGGACAGGGGACCACCTACGAGCAGTACTTC

D gene: .
J gene: TRBJ1-2
clone size: .
V gene: TRBV2
CDR3 protein: CASSEGGGFDGYTF
CDR3 DNA: TGTGCCAGCAGTGAAGGAGGCGGTTTTGATGGCTACACCTTC

D gene: TRBD2
J gene: TRBJ2-1
clone size: .
V gene: TRBV5-8
CDR3 protein: CASSYRRAGVKQFF
CDR3 DNA: TGTGCCAGCAGCTACCGTCGAGCGGGAGTCAAGCAGTTCTTC

D gene: TRBD2
J gene: TRBJ2-7
clone size: .
V gene: TRBV6-6
CDR3 protein: CASRSRGTYEQYF
CDR3 DNA: TGTGCCAGCAGATCGCGGGGGACCTACGAGCAGTACTTC

D gene: .
J gene: TRBJ2-1
clone size: .
V gene: TRBV9
CDR3 protein: CASSPWRDRYNEQFF
CDR3 DNA: TGTGCCAGCAGCCCCTGGCGGGATCGCTACAATGAGCAGTTCTTC

D gene: TRBD2
J gene: TRBJ2-2
clone size: once
V gene: TRBV9
CDR3 protein: CASSVPLAGGSPGELFF
CDR3 DNA: TGTGCCAGCAGCGTACCACTAGCGGGAGGTTCACCCGGGGAGCTGTTTTTT

D gene: TRBD2
J gene: TRBJ2-7
clone size: .
V gene: TRBV7-3
CDR3 protein: CASSYLPGLVHEQYF
CDR3 DNA: TGTGCCAGCAGTTACCTACCGGGACTAGTGCACGAGCAGTACTTC

D gene: TRBD1
J gene: TRBJ1-1
clone size: .
V gene: TRBV6-5
CDR3 protein: CASSLGQGARTEAFF
CDR3 DNA: TGTGCCAGCAGTTTGGGACAGGGGGCGCGCACTGAAGCTTTCTTT

D gene: TRBD2
J gene: TRBJ2-7
clone size: .
V gene: TRBV10-3
CDR3 protein: CAISESGGSSGTYEQYF
CDR3 DNA: TGTGCCATCAGTGAGTCTGGGGGGTCTAGCGGGACCTACGAGCAGTACTTC

D gene: TRBD1
J gene: TRBJ1-2
clone size: .
V gene: TRBV2
CDR3 protein: CATRDRANYGYTF
CDR3 DNA: TGTGCCACCCGGGACAGGGCAAACTATGGCTACACCTTC

D gene: TRBD1
J gene: TRBJ1-2
clone size: .
V gene: TRBV11-2
CDR3 protein: CASSLVAFRDSGRNYGYTF
CDR3 DNA: TGTGCCAGCAGCTTAGTCGCCTTCCGGGACAGTGGGAGAAACTATGGCTACACCTTC

D gene: TRBD2
J gene: TRBJ2-7
clone size: once
V gene: TRBV9
CDR3 protein: CASSVSGTRHDEQYF
CDR3 DNA: TGTGCCAGCAGCGTATCCGGGACTAGACACGACGAGCAGTACTTC

D gene: .
J gene: TRBJ2-7
clone size: once
V gene: TRBV7-8
CDR3 protein: CASSLVPGTYEQYF
CDR3 DNA: TGTGCCAGCAGCTTAGTCCCAGGGACCTACGAGCAGTACTTC

D gene: .
J gene: TRBJ1-5
clone size: .
V gene: TRBV6-5
CDR3 protein: CASSYSVSGNQPQHF
CDR3 DNA: TGTGCCAGCAGTTACTCGGTTTCGGGAAATCAGCCCCAGCATTTT

D gene: TRBD2
J gene: TRBJ2-1
clone size: .
V gene: TRBV6-4
CDR3 protein: CASSLAGEYNEQFF
CDR3 DNA: TGTGCCAGCAGTTTAGCGGGGGAGTACAATGAGCAGTTCTTC

D gene: TRBD1
J gene: TRBJ1-2
clone size: .
V gene: TRBV6-6
CDR3 protein: CASRGQVSSNYGYTF
CDR3 DNA: TGTGCCAGCAGAGGACAGGTTTCCTCTAACTATGGCTACACCTTC

D gene: TRBD1
J gene: TRBJ1-3
clone size: .
V gene: TRBV6-5
CDR3 protein: CATWTGLKDTIYF
CDR3 DNA: TGTGCCACCTGGACAGGGTTAAAGGACACCATATATTTT

D gene: .
J gene: TRBJ1-6
clone size: .
V gene: TRBV10-3
CDR3 protein: CAAGGDSPLHF
CDR3 DNA: TGTGCGGCGGGGGGCGATTCACCCCTCCACTTT

D gene: .
J gene: TRBJ1-1
clone size: .
V gene: TRBV21-1
CDR3 protein: CASSKTGNTEAFF
CDR3 DNA: TGTGCCAGCAGCAAGACGGGGAACACTGAAGCTTTCTTT

D gene: TRBD1
J gene: TRBJ1-3
clone size: once
V gene: TRBV9
CDR3 protein: CASSPNRGSGNTIYF
CDR3 DNA: TGTGCCAGCAGCCCTAACAGGGGTTCGGGAAACACCATATATTTT

D gene: TRBD1
J gene: TRBJ1-3
clone size: .
V gene: TRBV5-1
CDR3 protein: CASSPDRGSGNTIYF
CDR3 DNA: TGCGCCAGCAGCCCGGACAGGGGCTCTGGAAACACCATATATTTT

D gene: TRBD2
J gene: TRBJ2-7
clone size: .
V gene: TRBV6-1
CDR3 protein: CASSERKRGEQYF
CDR3 DNA: TGTGCCAGCAGTGAAAGGAAGCGGGGCGAGCAGTACTTC

D gene: TRBD1
J gene: TRBJ1-4
clone size: .
V gene: TRBV19
CDR3 protein: CASSVGQGASRDVKLFF
CDR3 DNA: TGTGCCAGTAGTGTGGGACAGGGTGCTTCCCGGGACGTAAAACTGTTTTTT

D gene: TRBD1
J gene: TRBJ1-5
clone size: .
V gene: TRBV4-1
CDR3 protein: CASSQVRTGTNSNQPQHF
CDR3 DNA: TGCGCCAGCAGCCAAGTCCGGACAGGGACGAATAGCAATCAGCCCCAGCATTTT

D gene: TRBD2
J gene: TRBJ2-1
clone size: .
V gene: TRBV5-1
CDR3 protein: CASSLEDSGRAFYNEQFF
CDR3 DNA: TGCGCCAGCAGCTTGGAAGATAGCGGGAGGGCGTTTTACAATGAGCAGTTCTTC

D gene: TRBD1
J gene: TRBJ2-1
clone size: .
V gene: TRBV29-1
CDR3 protein: CSVEDAEGQLYNEQFF
CDR3 DNA: TGCAGCGTTGAAGATGCCGAGGGACAGCTCTACAATGAGCAGTTCTTC